This is a list of T cell receptor beta chains from one sample in a study of blood T cell dynamics during melanoma immunotherapy. Sequenced by immunoSEQ multiplex PCR; TCRdb stores in-frame clones only, minus some. The sample has about 6,300 clones, around 90% seen once. Sequences were derived from cell-free DNA from blood, sampled from a patient treated with checkpoint blockade. The source of these receptors is a human donor with melanoma. CDR3s include the opening cysteine and the closing phenylalanine or tryptophan. D genes are given only for firm matches. The size of a clone is reported for some rows only, either as once, few or many, or as a class for expanded clones.

14,TRBV4-1,.,TRBJ2-3,.,TGCGCCAGCAGCCTTGTGCGGTTCACAGATACGCAGTATTTT,CASSLVRFTDTQYF
17,TRBV2,TRBD1,TRBJ1-4,once,TGTGCCAGCAGTTCCGGGACAGGGGGCGCGGAAAGTGAAAAACTGTTTTTT,CASSSGTGGAESEKLFF
15,TRBV7-9,.,TRBJ2-2,.,TGTGCCAGCAGATTTTCGGGACAGAACACCGGGGAGCTGTTTTTT,CASRFSGQNTGELFF
13,TRBV11-2,.,TRBJ2-7,.,TGTGCCAGCAGGGGTGAAGTACAGGACGAGCAGTACTTC,CASRGEVQDEQYF
14,TRBV10-1,.,TRBJ2-7,.,TGCGCCAGCAGTGCGTCCGGGACTTCCTACGAGCAGTACTTC,CASSASGTSYEQYF
11,TRBV19,.,TRBJ1-2,once,TGTGCCACAAGGCGTTCGGGGGCTCACACCTTC,CATRRSGAHTF
13,TRBV7-3,TRBD2,TRBJ2-7,.,TGTGCCAGCAGCCGAGCGGGAGGGGACGAGCAGTACTTC,CASSRAGGDEQYF
15,TRBV19,.,TRBJ2-3,.,TGTGCCAGTAGTACCCTGGACAGCACCACAGATACGCAGTATTTT,CASSTLDSTTDTQYF
14,TRBV2,.,TRBJ1-1,.,TGTGCCAGCAGGTACCCGGGATTGAACACTGAAGCTTTCTTT,CASRYPGLNTEAFF
17,TRBV9,TRBD2,TRBJ2-2,.,TGTGCCAGCAGCGTAGAGAGTAGCGGGTACCATACCGGGGAGCTGTTTTTT,CASSVESSGYHTGELFF
13,TRBV9,.,TRBJ2-2,.,TGTGCCAGCAGCGTAGACGTGGCCGGGGAGCTGTTTTTT,CASSVDVAGELFF
14,TRBV9,.,TRBJ1-1,.,TGTGCCAGCAGCGTAGCTAGGGGGAACACTGAAGCTTTCTTT,CASSVARGNTEAFF
15,TRBV5-1,TRBD1,TRBJ2-1,.,TGCGCCAGCAGCTTGGAGGGACAGACCTACAATGAGCAGTTCTTC,CASSLEGQTYNEQFF
13,TRBV28,.,TRBJ2-1,.,TGTGCCAGCAGTTTAAGGGGCTACAATGAGCAGTTCTTC,CASSLRGYNEQFF
15,TRBV9,TRBD1,TRBJ2-7,once,TGTGCCAGCAGCGCCCGACAGGGATGGGCTTACGAGCAGTACTTC,CASSARQGWAYEQYF
12,TRBV10-3,.,TRBJ2-7,.,TGTGCCATCAGCGGGGTTTCCGGCGAGCAGTACTTC,CAISGVSGEQYF
15,TRBV5-4,TRBD2,TRBJ2-5,.,TGTGCCAGCAGCCTCGGACTAGCGGGAGCAGAGACCCAGTACTTC,CASSLGLAGAETQYF
18,TRBV9,TRBD2,TRBJ2-4,.,TGTGCCAGCAGCGTTGGACTAGCGGGAGTAACAACCAAAAACATTCAGTACTTC,CASSVGLAGVTTKNIQYF
15,TRBV9,TRBD1,TRBJ1-1,.,TGTGCCAGCAGCATACTCGCAACAGGGGGCACTGAAGCTTTCTTT,CASSILATGGTEAFF
13,TRBV5-1,.,TRBJ1-2,.,TGCGCCAGCAGCTTGGAAGGGAATGGTGGCTACACCTTC,CASSLEGNGGYTF
13,TRBV6-1,.,TRBJ1-5,.,TGTGCCAGCAGTGAAGCGGCGGCAGGACTACAGCATTTT,CASSEAAAGLQHF
12,TRBV27,TRBD2,TRBJ2-3,once,TGTGCCAGCAGTCCGTTCGGGGGGGTGCAGTATTTT,CASSPFGGVQYF
13,TRBV21-1,.,TRBJ2-7,.,TGTGCCAGCAACCCGACAAGCTCCTACGAGCAGTACTTC,CASNPTSSYEQYF
18,TRBV5-6,.,TRBJ1-5,.,TGTGCCAGCAGCTTCTCAGGGAGGGGGTTCCGGGGCAATCAGCCCCAGCATTTT,CASSFSGRGFRGNQPQHF
14,TRBV11-2,.,TRBJ1-2,.,TGTGCCAGCAGCTTAGACAGGTCCAACTATGGCTACACCTTC,CASSLDRSNYGYTF
16,TRBV10-3,.,TRBJ1-6,.,TGTGCCATCAGTGAGACTCGGGGTTCGGGAGGCTCACCCCTCCACTTT,CAISETRGSGGSPLHF
16,TRBV30,.,TRBJ2-6,.,TGTGCCTGGAGTCGAGGAATGGGGTCTGGGGCCAACGTCCTGACTTTC,CAWSRGMGSGANVLTF
16,TRBV6-5,.,TRBJ1-2,.,TGTGCCAGCAGTTACTCGATATGGGGGAGAGACTATGGCTACACCTTC,CASSYSIWGRDYGYTF
15,TRBV6-5,TRBD1,TRBJ1-4,.,TGTGCCAGCAAGTACCGGGACAGGGCGGGCGAAAAACTGTTTTTT,CASKYRDRAGEKLFF
17,TRBV2,TRBD1,TRBJ1-2,.,TGTGCCACCCAAATTGGGACAGGGGGCCTCCCTCTCCCTGGCTACACCTTC,CATQIGTGGLPLPGYTF
16,TRBV7-2,.,TRBJ1-6,once,TGTGCCAGCAGCGGCCGCTATCCGGGACAAAATTCACCCCTCCACTTT,CASSGRYPGQNSPLHF
14,TRBV10-3,TRBD2,TRBJ2-1,.,TGTGCCAGCGGGTTGGCGGGAGGGAACAATGAGCAGTTCTTC,CASGLAGGNNEQFF
16,TRBV6-6,.,TRBJ2-3,.,TGTGCCAGCACTACAAGAGGGGCCGGGGGAACAGATACGCAGTATTTT,CASTTRGAGGTDTQYF
15,TRBV4-1,.,TRBJ1-6,.,TGCGCCAGCAGTCCCGTAAGCCCTGGCGATTCACCCCTCCACTTT,CASSPVSPGDSPLHF
13,TRBV29-1,.,TRBJ2-4,.,TGCAGCACCGCAACGGGTCCCAAAAACATTCAGTACTTC,CSTATGPKNIQYF
13,TRBV7-2,.,TRBJ1-5,.,TGTGCCAGCTCCCCCGACAGCTATCAGCCCCAGCATTTT,CASSPDSYQPQHF
13,TRBV2,.,TRBJ1-5,.,TGTGCCAGCAGCCGAAATAGCAATCAGCCCCAGCATTTT,CASSRNSNQPQHF
16,TRBV7-6,.,TRBJ2-1,.,TGTGCCAGCAGCTTAGCGTTGGCCGGGTCTTACAATGAGCAGTTCTTC,CASSLALAGSYNEQFF
16,TRBV5-6,.,TRBJ2-2,.,TGTGCCAGCAGCTTGGGGGACCGGCCCTACACCGGGGAGCTGTTTTTT,CASSLGDRPYTGELFF
15,TRBV11-2,TRBD1,TRBJ2-3,.,TGTGCCAGCAGCCACAGACAGGGGCTAACACATACGCAGTATTTT,CASSHRQGLTHTQYF
13,TRBV5-1,.,TRBJ2-5,.,TGCGCCAGCAAAGTCGCAGGGCCAGAGACCCAGTACTTC,CASKVAGPETQYF
14,TRBV6-5,.,TRBJ2-7,.,TGTGCCAGCAGTCCACCGGGACAAGCCTACGAGCAGTACTTC,CASSPPGQAYEQYF
16,TRBV28,TRBD1,TRBJ1-2,.,TGTGCCAGCAGTTATATGAGGACAGGGGGGACCTATGGCTACACCTTC,CASSYMRTGGTYGYTF
15,TRBV9,.,TRBJ1-2,.,TGTGCCAGCAGCGAGGAACAGGGACCCGCCTATGGCTACACCTTC,CASSEEQGPAYGYTF
14,TRBV2,.,TRBJ1-5,.,TGTGCCAGCAGTCCAACGGGGGGTTATCAGCCCCAGCATTTT,CASSPTGGYQPQHF
15,TRBV9,.,TRBJ1-1,.,TGTGCCAGCAGCGTAGGAACCATGGGCGACACTGAAGCTTTCTTT,CASSVGTMGDTEAFF
15,TRBV5-4,.,TRBJ1-1,.,TGTGCCAGCCAGAAAGGGGCGGCAGCCTCCACTGAAGCTTTCTTT,CASQKGAAASTEAFF
17,TRBV11-1,TRBD1,TRBJ1-2,.,TGTGCCAGCAGCTCTTACCCAAAAACCGGGACAGGGAAGACCTACACCTTC,CASSSYPKTGTGKTYTF
14,TRBV7-9,.,TRBJ2-7,.,TGTGCCAGCAGCCATCCGGGACGGTCCTACGAGCAGTACTTC,CASSHPGRSYEQYF
12,TRBV6-5,.,TRBJ1-1,.,TGTGCCAGCAGTTTCGGAGGCACTGAAGCTTTCTTT,CASSFGGTEAFF
16,TRBV18,TRBD2,TRBJ2-5,.,TGTGCCAGCTCACCGAGGCTAGCGGGAGGACAAGAGACCCAGTACTTC,CASSPRLAGGQETQYF
13,TRBV6-6,.,TRBJ1-5,.,TGTGCCAGCAGTTACGGTTCCAATCAGCCCCAGCATTTT,CASSYGSNQPQHF
13,TRBV10-1,TRBD2,TRBJ2-5,.,TGCGCCAGCAGTGAGATCCGGGGGGGGACCCAGTACTTC,CASSEIRGGTQYF
15,TRBV5-1,.,TRBJ1-1,.,TGCGCCAGCAGCTTGGACGAGGATTCGAACACTGAAGCTTTCTTT,CASSLDEDSNTEAFF
15,TRBV2,.,TRBJ2-7,.,TGTGCCAGCAGTAACACCGGGATGATTGTCGACGAGCAGTACTTC,CASSNTGMIVDEQYF
18,TRBV30,.,TRBJ1-6,.,TGTGCCTGGAGTGTAATTCGTTGGGATAGCTCCTATAATTCACCCCTCCACTTT,CAWSVIRWDSSYNSPLHF
14,TRBV5-1,TRBD1,TRBJ1-5,once,TGCGCCAGCAGCGCCGGACAGGGGAATCAGCCCCAGCATTTT,CASSAGQGNQPQHF
16,TRBV5-6,.,TRBJ2-3,.,TGTGCCAGCAGCCCACAGACAGGTTCGTTGGCAGATACGCAGTATTTT,CASSPQTGSLADTQYF
17,TRBV7-2,TRBD2,TRBJ2-7,.,TGTGCCAGCAGCTTAGGGTTCGGTCGGGAGGGCGGCTACGAGCAGTACTTC,CASSLGFGREGGYEQYF